This is a list of T cell receptor beta chains from one sample in a study of blood T cell repertoires in COVID-19. The repertoire was sequenced with immunoSEQ multiplex PCR; TCRdb's copy has only in-frame clones and lacks some. Here the sample spans 200,000 to 250,000 clones, about 90% being singletons. Material for sequencing was peripheral blood. These receptors were obtained from a man aged 25-45 years with acute or convalescent COVID-19. CDR3s include the opening cysteine and the closing phenylalanine or tryptophan. The D gene is left open where the match is weak. Clone sizes are given selectively: once, few, many, or a class where the clone is expanded.

D	V	size	J	DNA	CDR3
-	TRBV19	-	TRBJ2-7	TGTGCCAGTAGTATAGCGGGCCAGGGGTACGAGCAGTACTTC	CASSIAGQGYEQYF
-	TRBV9	-	TRBJ2-3	TGTGCCAGCAGCGTAGTTTGGACTAGCACAGATACGCAGTATTTT	CASSVVWTSTDTQYF
-	TRBV5-8	-	TRBJ2-3	TGTGCCAGCAGCTTGGGTAGCGGAGCTAGCACAGATACGCAGTATTTT	CASSLGSGASTDTQYF
-	TRBV5-1	-	TRBJ2-2	TGCGCCAGCAGCTTCCGCGAGTCCGGGGAGCTGTTTTTT	CASSFRESGELFF
-	TRBV2	-	TRBJ2-7	TGTGCCGAGGGACCAGGGGACGAGCAGTACTTC	CAEGPGDEQYF
TRBD1	TRBV9	-	TRBJ1-2	TGTGCCAGCAGCTCTCACAGGGGGCGCGCTGGCTACACCTTC	CASSSHRGRAGYTF
-	TRBV28	-	TRBJ1-2	TGTGCCAGCAGTTTATCGGAGTATGGCTACACCTTC	CASSLSEYGYTF
-	TRBV12-3/TRBV12-4	-	TRBJ1-1	TGTGCCAGCAGACGGGAGAACACTGAAGCTTTCTTT	CASRRENTEAFF
TRBD1	TRBV29-1	-	TRBJ1-1	TGCAGCGGTGCCCCCGGGACAGGGCGCACTGAAGCTTTCTTT	CSGAPGTGRTEAFF
TRBD1	TRBV5-4	-	TRBJ2-1	TGTGCCAGCAGCGCGGGACAGGGGCGAAACAATGAGCAGTTCTTC	CASSAGQGRNNEQFF
TRBD1	TRBV25-1	-	TRBJ1-2	TGTGCCAGCAATACGGGACAGGGGGCTCGTGGCTACACCTTC	CASNTGQGARGYTF
TRBD2	TRBV27	-	TRBJ2-1	TGTGCCAGCAGTAGACTAGCCTCATCCTACAATGAGCAGTTCTTC	CASSRLASSYNEQFF
-	TRBV12-3/TRBV12-4	-	TRBJ1-3	TGTGCCAGCAGCCTCGCAGGGTCGAACACCATATATTTT	CASSLAGSNTIYF
-	TRBV6-1	-	TRBJ1-5	TGTGCCAGCAGTGAAGCCGGGGGGAATCAGCCCCAGCATTTT	CASSEAGGNQPQHF
-	TRBV6-1	-	TRBJ1-4	TGTGCCAGCAGTGAAGAAAACAGAAGGGGCGAAAAACTGTTTTTT	CASSEENRRGEKLFF
-	TRBV20-1	-	TRBJ1-2	TGCAGTGCTAGTGGGGGGGAGCATGGCTACACCTTC	CSASGGEHGYTF
TRBD2	TRBV10-3	-	TRBJ2-3	TGTGCCATCAGTAGGACTAGCGGAGCTAGCACAGATACGCAGTATTTT	CAISRTSGASTDTQYF
-	TRBV7-9	-	TRBJ2-7	TGTGCCAGCAGCTTTCCGGGCTCCTACGAGCAGTACTTC	CASSFPGSYEQYF
-	TRBV18	-	TRBJ2-7	TGTGCCAGCTCACCAGGGCAGGGGCGCTACGAGCAGTACTTC	CASSPGQGRYEQYF
TRBD2	TRBV28	-	TRBJ2-1	TGTGCCAGCAGTTTAAATCTAGCGGGAAAGGATGAGCAGTTCTTC	CASSLNLAGKDEQFF
-	TRBV5-4	-	TRBJ2-1	TGTGCCAGCAGCCGTTCTAGGGGGGGCGCGGACAATGAGCAGTTCTTC	CASSRSRGGADNEQFF
TRBD2	TRBV11-3	-	TRBJ2-1	TGTGCCAGCAGGCAGGGGGGAGCGGGAGGTCTTGCAGGGGAGCAGTTCTTC	CASRQGGAGGLAGEQFF
-	TRBV11-1	-	TRBJ2-1	TGTGCCAGCAGCTTCCCTCTCAGGGTGCACGAGCAGTTCTTC	CASSFPLRVHEQFF
TRBD1	TRBV6-5	-	TRBJ2-7	TGTGCCAGCAGGCGGAGACAGGGAAGCTACGAGCAGTACTTC	CASRRRQGSYEQYF
TRBD2	TRBV3-1/TRBV3-2	-	TRBJ2-3	TGTGCCAGCAGCCTTGGGACTAGCGGGGGCACAGATACGCAGTATTTT	CASSLGTSGGTDTQYF
TRBD2	TRBV27	-	TRBJ2-3	TGTGCCAGCCAACCAGGACTAGTGGTAGATACGCAGTATTTT	CASQPGLVVDTQYF
-	TRBV10-2	-	TRBJ1-5	TGCGCCAGCAGTCCCGCAGGGCCCCCTGGGCAGCCCCAGCATTTT	CASSPAGPPGQPQHF
-	TRBV5-6	-	TRBJ1-1	TGTGCCAGCAGACGGGGGGCTGCTGAAGCTTTCTTT	CASRRGAAEAFF
-	TRBV6-1	-	TRBJ2-1	TGTGCCAGCAGTTCCCCAGGGCTAAATGAGCAGTTCTTC	CASSSPGLNEQFF
-	TRBV9	-	TRBJ2-7	TGTGCCAGCAGCGAGTGGGGGCAGGAAGAGAACGAGCAGTACTTC	CASSEWGQEENEQYF
-	TRBV10-3	once	TRBJ2-3	TGTGCCATCAGATCAGGGGCAGATACGCAGTATTTT	CAIRSGADTQYF
-	TRBV4-1	-	TRBJ2-2	TGCGCCAGCAGCCAAGAAGGACTGAGAAACACCGGGGAGCTGTTTTTT	CASSQEGLRNTGELFF
-	TRBV19	-	TRBJ2-5	TGTGCCAGTAGGTCCCAGGGAAACCAAGAGACCCAGTACTTC	CASRSQGNQETQYF
TRBD1	TRBV2	-	TRBJ1-5	TGTGCCAGCAGTGGGAAATGGACAGGGGCTAATCAGCCCCAGCATTTT	CASSGKWTGANQPQHF
TRBD1	TRBV2	once	TRBJ2-7	TGTGCCAGCAGCCGGGACAGGGTTCACGAGCAGTACTTC	CASSRDRVHEQYF
-	TRBV18	-	TRBJ2-6	TGTGCCAGCTCACCATTATCTGGGGCCAACGTCCTGACTTTC	CASSPLSGANVLTF
TRBD1	TRBV25-1	few	TRBJ2-7	TGTGCCAGCAGTGAAATTGTGGGGACAGAATCCTACGAGCAGTACTTC	CASSEIVGTESYEQYF